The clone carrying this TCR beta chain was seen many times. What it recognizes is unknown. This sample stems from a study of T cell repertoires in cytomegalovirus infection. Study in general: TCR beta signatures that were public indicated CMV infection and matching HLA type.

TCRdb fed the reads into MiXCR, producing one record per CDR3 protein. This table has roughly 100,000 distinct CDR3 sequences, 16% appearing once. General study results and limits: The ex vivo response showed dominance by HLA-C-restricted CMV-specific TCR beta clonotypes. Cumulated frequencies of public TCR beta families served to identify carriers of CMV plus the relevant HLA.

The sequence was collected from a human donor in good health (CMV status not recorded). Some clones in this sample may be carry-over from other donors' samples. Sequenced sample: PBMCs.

The CDR3 sequence is CASSLRQYSNQPQHF. The CDR3 DNA sequence: TGTGCCAGCAGCTTAAGACAGTATAGCAATCAGCCCCAGCATTTT. The chain recombines TRBV7-8 with TRBJ1-5, with D possibly being TRBD1 (5 bases). The CDR3 runs 15 residues. Germline assignment: CDR1 SGHVS and CDR2 FQNEAQ. V gave up 2 bases and J gave up 0 bases, with 8 bases separating them.